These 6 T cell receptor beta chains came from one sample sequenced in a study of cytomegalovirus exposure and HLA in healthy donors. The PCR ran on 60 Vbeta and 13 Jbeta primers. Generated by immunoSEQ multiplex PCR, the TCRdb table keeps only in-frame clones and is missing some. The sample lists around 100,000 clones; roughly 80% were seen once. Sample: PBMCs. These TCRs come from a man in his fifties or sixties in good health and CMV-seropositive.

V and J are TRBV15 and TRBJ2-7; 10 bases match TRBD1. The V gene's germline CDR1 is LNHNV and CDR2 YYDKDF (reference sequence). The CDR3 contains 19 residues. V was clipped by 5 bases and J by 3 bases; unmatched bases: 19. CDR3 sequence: CATSGTRQGAKDFGYEQYF. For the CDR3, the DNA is TGTGCCACCAGCGGAACCAGACAGGGGGCCAAGGATTTCGGCTACGAGCAGTACTTC.

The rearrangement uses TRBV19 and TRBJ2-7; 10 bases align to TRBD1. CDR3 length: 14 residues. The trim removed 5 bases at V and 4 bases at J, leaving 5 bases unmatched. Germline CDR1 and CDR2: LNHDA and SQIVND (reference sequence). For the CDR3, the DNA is TGTGCCAGTAGTCCGGGACAGGGGTTTTACGAGCAGTACTTC. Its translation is CASSPGQGFYEQYF.

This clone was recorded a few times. CDR3 bases: TGTGCCTGGACCCTTTGGACGGGAGGAATGTACGAGCAGTACTTC. It translates to CAWTLWTGGMYEQYF. This sequence joins TRBV30 and TRBJ2-7; 7 bases fit TRBD2. V gave up 4 bases and J gave up 4 bases; unmatched junction bases: 13. Looked up from germline, CDR1 is GTSNPN and CDR2 is SVGIG (reference sequence). This CDR3 region has 15 residues.

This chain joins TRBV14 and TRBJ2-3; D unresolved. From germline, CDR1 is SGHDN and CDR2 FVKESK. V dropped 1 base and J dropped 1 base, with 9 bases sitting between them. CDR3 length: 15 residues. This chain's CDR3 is CASSQGSTGTDTQYF. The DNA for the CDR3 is TGTGCCAGCAGCCAAGGAAGTACAGGCACAGATACGCAGTATTTT. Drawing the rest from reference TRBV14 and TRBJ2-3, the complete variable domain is EAGVTQFPSHSVIEKGQTVTLRCDPISGHDNLYWYRRVMGKEIKFLLHFVKESKQDESGMPNNRFLAERTGGTYSTLKVQPAELEDSGVYFCASSQGSTGTDTQYFGPGTRLTVL.

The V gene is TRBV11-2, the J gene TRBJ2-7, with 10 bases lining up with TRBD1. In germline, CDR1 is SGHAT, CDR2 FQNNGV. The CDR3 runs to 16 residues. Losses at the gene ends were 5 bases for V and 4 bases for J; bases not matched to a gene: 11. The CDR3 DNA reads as TGTGCCAGCAGCCCACCCGGGACAGGGGCCTTTTACGAGCAGTACTTC. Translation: CASSPPGTGAFYEQYF.

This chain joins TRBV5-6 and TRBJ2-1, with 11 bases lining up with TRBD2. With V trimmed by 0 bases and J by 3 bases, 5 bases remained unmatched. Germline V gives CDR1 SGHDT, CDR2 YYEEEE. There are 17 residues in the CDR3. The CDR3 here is CASSLGPTSGSYNEQFF. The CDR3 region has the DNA TGTGCCAGCAGCTTGGGACCTACTAGCGGGAGCTACAATGAGCAGTTCTTC.